This TCR beta chain is drawn from a study of blood T cell repertoires in COVID-19. Study as a whole: The United States, Italy and Spain provided the acute and convalescent COVID-19 samples. From T cells, B-cell-depleted T cells, or PBMCs came the material, which was cDNA or gDNA.

Libraries were prepared by immunoSEQ multiplex PCR; TCRdb keeps only in-frame clonotypes and omits some of them. The sample lists 400,000 to 450,000 clones, approximately 91% seen once, with roughly 1.4% in the top ten. The Seattle patients joined while their infection was active and were tracked longitudinally afterward. This CDR3 comprises 17 residues. The V gene end was trimmed by 4 bases and the J gene end by 2 bases; junction bases not matched to a gene: 9. Germline loops: CDR1 LGHNA, CDR2 YSLEER. The chain links TRBV4-3 to TRBJ2-2; 8 bases fit TRBD2. The source of this sequence is a woman between 40 and 55 years old with COVID-19, enrolled during active disease. The specimen was peripheral blood. The CDR3 region is CASSPGPSGFNTGELFF. The CDR3 DNA is TGCGCCAGCAGCCCCGGGCCTAGCGGGTTTAACACCGGGGAGCTGTTTTTT.